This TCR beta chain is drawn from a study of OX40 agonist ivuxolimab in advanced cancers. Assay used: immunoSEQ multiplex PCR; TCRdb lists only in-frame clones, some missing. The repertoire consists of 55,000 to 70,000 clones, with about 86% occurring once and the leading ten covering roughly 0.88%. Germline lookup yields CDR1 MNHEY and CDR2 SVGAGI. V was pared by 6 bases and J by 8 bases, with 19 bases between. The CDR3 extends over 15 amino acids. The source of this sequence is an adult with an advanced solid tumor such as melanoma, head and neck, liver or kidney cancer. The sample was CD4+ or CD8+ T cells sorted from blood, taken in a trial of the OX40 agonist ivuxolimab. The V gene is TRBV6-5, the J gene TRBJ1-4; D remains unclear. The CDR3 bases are TGTGCCAGCAGCCCCCCCTCCGGGGTGGGGGAAAAACTGTTTTTT. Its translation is CASSPPSGVGEKLFF.